The 6 T cell receptor beta chains below come from one sample, sequenced in a study of T-cell reconstitution after alpha-beta-depleted transplantation in children. This sample's TCRbeta library carried unique molecular identifier barcodes. TCRdb re-derived calls from the PCR reads in MiXCR, one entry per CDR3 protein. The table includes some 460,000 distinct CDR3 sequences, around 15% detected once. Sample: PBMCs, mostly from graft donor cells, taken 360 days after TCRalphabeta/CD19-depleted stem cell transplant. The receptors were gathered from a boy younger than two who had a stem cell transplant for Wiskott-Aldrich syndrome, so the T cells may come from the graft donor.

This clonotype was recorded a few times. This chain links TRBV29-1 with TRBJ2-7; D possibly matches TRBD1 or TRBD2 (5 bases each). The V end lost 7 bases, the J end lost 0 bases, and 19 bases lay between the germline ends. Germline V CDR1 and CDR2: SQVTM, ANQGSEA. This CDR3 region has 15 residues. CDR3 residues: CSACSETALSYEQYF. CDR3 sequence (DNA): TGCAGCGCTTGTAGCGAGACAGCGCTCTCCTACGAGCAGTACTTC.

This clonotype was counted between two and nine times. The chain employs TRBV20-1 and TRBJ2-1; 14 positions match TRBD2. Per germline, CDR1 DFQATT and CDR2 SNEGSKA (reference sequence). CDR3 length: 18 amino acids. V shed 2 bases and J 1 base; nucleotides not matched to a gene: 7. The CDR3 nucleotides are TGCAGTGCTAGACTAGGGACTAGCGGGGGTCTTTCCTACAATGAGCAGTTCTTC. Its protein is CSARLGTSGGLSYNEQFF.

This clonotype showed up just a few times. This sequence joins TRBV6-5 and TRBJ2-3; D is possibly TRBD2 (5 bases). The CDR3 runs 18 residues. Germline loops: CDR1 MNHEY, CDR2 SVGAGI. V lost 4 bases and J lost 2, with 22 bases in between. CDR3 DNA sequence: TGTGCCAGCAGTTCCCTGGGTTGGTCCGGAGGTCTCACAGATACGCAGTATTTT. It specifies CASSSLGWSGGLTDTQYF.

This clonotype has ten or more counts. The genes are TRBV30 and TRBJ1-2, with TRBD1 matching over 7 bases. This CDR3 is 13 amino acids long. Germline V gene sequence: CDR1 GTSNPN, CDR2 SVGIG (reference sequence). The CDR3 DNA follows: TGTGCTGCCACAGGGGAAGCTAACTATGGCTACACCTTC. It yields the protein CAATGEANYGYTF.

The chain combines TRBV11-1 with TRBJ1-1; the match to TRBD1 covers 7 bases. The CDR3 has 15 residues. The V and J ends lost 5 bases and 1 base, in that order; junction bases with no gene match: 7. CDR1 is SGHAT, CDR2 FQDESV, per germline (reference sequence). CDR3 loop: CASSLRDSRNTEAFF. The DNA of the CDR3 is TGTGCCAGCAGCCTCAGGGACAGCCGGAACACTGAAGCTTTCTTT.

This clonotype turned up a few times. CDR3 sequence (DNA): TGTGCCAGCAGTTTGTGGGGAGAACAGACTGAAGCTTTCTTT. As protein: CASSLWGEQTEAFF. V and J are TRBV12-3 or TRBV12-4 and TRBJ1-1; D unresolved. The CDR3 has 14 residues. Trimming left V 3 bases short and J 5 bases short, with 13 bases between.